These 21 T cell receptor beta chains were sequenced from one sample in a study of cytomegalovirus exposure and HLA in healthy donors. Researchers ran the PCR with 60 Vbeta and 13 Jbeta primers. Assay: immunoSEQ multiplex PCR; the TCRdb copy retains only in-frame clones and omits some. Of fewer than 150,000 clones listed, under 80% are singletons. Sequencing was performed on PBMCs. These receptors came from a woman in her forties or fifties in good health and CMV-seropositive.

The chain combines TRBV10-3 with TRBJ2-2, with D unresolved. V gave up 2 bases and J gave up 4 bases, with 8 bases separating them. This CDR3 spans 14 amino acids. Germline loops: CDR1 ENHRY, CDR2 SYGVKD. The CDR3 nucleotides read TGTGCCATCAGTGAGAACTTAGCCACCGGGGAGCTGTTTTTT. Translated: CAISENLATGELFF.

V gene TRBV2 combines with J gene TRBJ1-5, with TRBD1 matching 8 bases. The germline gives CDR1 SNHLY, CDR2 FYNNEI. V dropped 3 bases and J dropped 7; count of bases not matched to a gene: 8. The CDR3 is 15 residues long. CDR3 amino acids: CASSDGQGAGQPQHF. As DNA, the CDR3 is TGTGCCAGCAGTGATGGGCAGGGGGCCGGGCAGCCCCAGCATTTT.

This clone was observed a single time. The rearrangement joins TRBV7-2 to TRBJ1-4, with TRBD1 matching 8 bases. V was pared by 5 bases and J by 4 bases, with 9 bases of the junction left unmatched. The germline gives CDR1 SGHTA, CDR2 FQGNSA. The CDR3 runs 16 residues. The CDR3 region has the DNA TGTGCCAGCAGCCCCTGGACAGGGCTACTTAATGAAAAACTGTTTTTT. It codes for CASSPWTGLLNEKLFF.

The chain uses TRBV2 and TRBJ1-1; D gene uncertain. This CDR3 has 15 residues. Per germline, CDR1 SNHLY and CDR2 FYNNEI. V was shortened by 3 bases and J by 2 bases, with 13 bases between the two germline ends. Here the CDR3 reads CASSDSRTVNTEAFF. The DNA for the CDR3 is TGTGCCAGCAGTGACTCCAGAACAGTCAACACTGAAGCTTTCTTT.

V usage is TRBV30 and J usage is TRBJ2-7, with 10 bases fitting TRBD2. V trimming: 2 bases; J trimming: 6 bases; junction bases outside the gene matches: 4. Germline CDR1 is GTSNPN and CDR2 is SVGIG (reference sequence). The CDR3 spans 13 residues. The CDR3 sequence: CAWSLAGEAEQYF. The CDR3, as DNA: TGTGCCTGGAGTCTAGCGGGAGAGGCCGAGCAGTACTTC.

To note about this clone: Lacking the conserved final phenylalanine or tryptophan, this CDR3 likely reflects a read error. V usage is TRBV4-1 and J usage is TRBJ2-2; the D is unclear. The CDR3 extends over 13 amino acids. V was clipped by 4 bases and J by 9 bases, with 12 bases between them. From germline, CDR1 is MGHRA and CDR2 YSYEKL. The CDR3 spells CASSLDQWRELFV. In DNA, the CDR3 is TGCGCCAGCAGCCTAGATCAATGGAGGGAGCTGTTTGTT.

In this sample, this clone turned up a few times. The chain links TRBV5-1 to TRBJ2-7; TRBD2 matches at 7 bases. The germline CDR1 and CDR2 sequences are SGHRS and YFSETQ. Germline trimming cut 0 bases from V and 7 bases from J; bases unmatched to any gene: 13. The CDR3 covers 16 residues. The CDR3 region is CASSLDFGGGAGEQYF. Here the CDR3 DNA reads TGCGCCAGCAGCTTGGATTTTGGGGGAGGGGCCGGGGAGCAGTACTTC.

In its sample, this clone was seen a few times. This chain uses TRBV27 with TRBJ1-1, with TRBD1 matching over 7 bases. This CDR3 has 13 amino acids. J lost 7 bases, V lost 6 bases, and 8 bases had no gene match. The germline V gene has CDR1 MNHEY and CDR2 SMNVEV (reference sequence). CDR3 loop: CASRFYRGGEAFF. The CDR3 DNA reads TGTGCCAGCAGATTCTACAGGGGTGGTGAAGCTTTCTTT.

The chain joins TRBV29-1 to TRBJ2-3; 9 bases fit TRBD2. The junction had 1 base not matched to a gene; V was cut back by 5 bases and J by 1 base. The CDR3 contains 13 residues. The germline CDR1 and CDR2 sequences are SQVTM and ANQGSEA. Written as DNA, the CDR3 is TGCAGCGTTAAGCGGGAGGGCACAGATACGCAGTATTTT. The encoded protein is CSVKREGTDTQYF.

This rearrangement joins TRBV11-2 to TRBJ1-1; weak D call: TRBD1 (6 bases). The length of the CDR3 is 15 residues. V lost 8 bases to trimming and J lost 3 bases, with 19 bases between them. Germline V gene data show CDR1 as SGHAT and CDR2 as FQNNGV. Here the CDR3 reads CASLRGLRGHTEAFF. The CDR3 DNA is TGTGCCAGCCTCCGCGGTTTGCGGGGGCACACTGAAGCTTTCTTT.

The V call is TRBV2, the J call TRBJ1-1; no reliable D call. The CDR3 has 13 residues. The germline CDR1 and CDR2 sequences are SNHLY and FYNNEI. The V and J ends lost 2 bases and 1 base respectively, with 5 bases between them. CDR3 sequence: CASSEQRNTEAFF. Here the CDR3 DNA reads TGTGCCAGCAGTGAACAGCGGAACACTGAAGCTTTCTTT.

CDR3 DNA: TGTGCCAGCAGTGAAGCTCGGGGTCGGAATGAGCAGTTCTTC. As protein: CASSEARGRNEQFF. This chain connects TRBV2 to TRBJ2-1; D might be TRBD2 (5 bases). Germline values: CDR1 SNHLY, CDR2 FYNNEI. The CDR3 is made up of 14 amino acids. V lost 0 bases and J lost 7, with 10 bases in between.

The gene calls are TRBV6-5 and TRBJ1-1, with 7 bases matching TRBD1. This CDR3 contains 13 residues. CDR1 and CDR2 (germline): MNHEY, SVGAGI. The ends lost 4 bases at V and 4 bases at J; junction bases unmatched: 3. Here the CDR3 DNA reads TGTGCCAGCAGTTTATCAGGGGGCACTGAAGCTTTCTTT. It encodes CASSLSGGTEAFF.

The chain couples TRBV14 to TRBJ2-7; TRBD1 matches at 7 bases. V was clipped by 5 bases and J by 3 bases; unmatched bases: 4. Per the germline V gene, CDR1 is SGHDN and CDR2 is FVKESK. The length of the CDR3 is 13 residues. The CDR3 sequence is CASSSTGVYEQYF. DNA for the CDR3: TGTGCCAGCAGCTCAACAGGGGTCTACGAGCAGTACTTC.

The CDR3 DNA reads TGTGCCAGCAGTGGCCCCGACACGGAAAAAGCTTTCTTT. The encoded protein is CASSGPDTEKAFF. This sequence joins TRBV6-4 and TRBJ1-1; no firm D call. Per germline, CDR1 MRHNA and CDR2 SNTAGT. The V gene lost 4 bases and the J gene lost 9 bases, with 15 bases spanning the gap. The CDR3 covers 13 residues.

The chain carries TRBV15 and TRBJ2-7, with D possibly TRBD2 on 6 matching bases. Trimming removed 1 base from V and 3 bases from J, with 22 bases in between. The CDR3 length is 18 residues. Per the germline V gene, CDR1 is LNHNV and CDR2 is YYDKDF (reference sequence). CDR3 protein: CATSRAWGEDGASYEQYF. The CDR3 DNA sequence: TGTGCCACCAGCAGAGCGTGGGGGGAGGATGGGGCTAGCTACGAGCAGTACTTC.

This sequence joins TRBV5-1 and TRBJ1-5, with TRBD1 as a possible D gene (5 bases). V was pared by 4 bases and J by 2 bases, with 7 bases between. The CDR3 is 13 residues long. CDR1 is SGHRS and CDR2 is YFSETQ in the germline V gene. Here the CDR3 reads CASSKGGNQPQHF. The CDR3 DNA sequence: TGCGCCAGCAGCAAAGGGGGCAATCAGCCCCAGCATTTT.

The genes are TRBV9 and TRBJ1-5; a possible D gene is TRBD1 (6 bases). The germline gives CDR1 SGDLS, CDR2 YYNGEE. V gave up 7 bases and J gave up 6 bases, with 17 bases separating them. The CDR3 extends over 14 amino acids. The CDR3 loop is CASGGGGFGQPQHF. Written as DNA, the CDR3 is TGTGCCAGCGGGGGAGGGGGGTTTGGTCAGCCCCAGCATTTT.

The chain carries TRBV5-1 and TRBJ2-3; 7 bases are shared with TRBD1. The germline CDR1 and CDR2 sequences are SGHRS and YFSETQ. The V segment lost 1 base and the J segment 1 base; nucleotides outside the gene matches: 15. There are 19 residues in the CDR3. In DNA form, the CDR3 reads TGCGCCAGCAGCTTGAAGGGGGACAGCACATTCTCCCGCACAGATACGCAGTATTTT. Protein sequence: CASSLKGDSTFSRTDTQYF.

This sequence joins TRBV7-2 and TRBJ1-1, with 7 bases matching TRBD1. The germline gives CDR1 SGHTA, CDR2 FQGNSA. With 6 bases clipped from V and 3 bases from J, the junction kept 7 bases outside the gene matches. The CDR3 is made up of 14 amino acids. CDR3 bases: TGTGCCAGCAGACTGGGACAGCAATACACTGAAGCTTTCTTT. Its translation is CASRLGQQYTEAFF.

This clone was counted between two and nine times. The genes are TRBV18 and TRBJ1-1; the D gene is possibly TRBD1 (5 bases). The germline V and J ends were trimmed by 1 base and 4 bases, with 16 bases remaining between them. CDR1 is KGHSH and CDR2 is LQKENI in the germline V gene. The CDR3 extends over 16 amino acids. For the CDR3, the DNA is TGTGCCAGCTCACCACTGGGGCGCGACCGTTCCACTGAAGCTTTCTTT. It yields the protein CASSPLGRDRSTEAFF.